These T cell receptor beta chains were read from a single sample in a study of radiotherapy plus CTLA-4 blockade in lung cancer. Only in-frame clones appear in the TCRdb table, and some are missing; sequencing was by immunoSEQ multiplex PCR. Of 70,000 to 90,000 clones in the sample, more than 75% were seen once. The sequencing used peripheral blood, collected from a patient treated with radiotherapy plus ipilimumab. These TCRs come from a human donor with non-small cell lung cancer who had stable disease on radiotherapy plus ipilimumab. Both conserved end residues are trimmed from each CDR3. A D gene is named only where the DNA matches it firmly.

J gene	V gene	D gene	CDR3 protein
TRBJ2-3	TRBV18	TRBD2	ASSPRTSGADTQY
TRBJ1-1	TRBV9	NA	ASGTTGSQNTEAF
TRBJ2-2	TRBV6-4	TRBD2	ASSDSALAGGTGELF
TRBJ1-2	TRBV6-5	NA	ASSRRQATNYGYT
TRBJ2-1	TRBV28	TRBD2	ASSSLSGRAGNNEQF
TRBJ2-3	TRBV6-1	TRBD1	ASSATTGGADTQY
TRBJ1-5	TRBV30	TRBD1	AWSDGTGGLYGPQH
TRBJ2-7	TRBV30	NA	AWSRGGENEQY
TRBJ1-2	TRBV28	NA	ASSLSLGLSGYT
TRBJ2-5	TRBV6-4	NA	ASSDFPQETQY
TRBJ2-1	TRBV28	TRBD2	ASSPRDGTSGDYNEQF
TRBJ1-4	TRBV5-1	NA	ASTRSAPRNEKLF
TRBJ1-1	TRBV6-1	TRBD1	ASSARQGRTNTEAF
TRBJ2-7	TRBV6-1	NA	ASNVLDEQY
TRBJ2-3	TRBV6-1	TRBD2	ASSKPGLGGDTQY
TRBJ2-7	TRBV27	NA	ASSMKQGSYEQY
TRBJ2-2	TRBV5-5	NA	ASSLLDRPNTGELF
TRBJ2-1	TRBV7-3	TRBD1	ASSSQTGGKQF
TRBJ2-6	TRBV27	TRBD1	ASSYRSGQGRFGANVLT
TRBJ2-3	TRBV4-1	TRBD2	ASSQDLAIAGGSVADTQY